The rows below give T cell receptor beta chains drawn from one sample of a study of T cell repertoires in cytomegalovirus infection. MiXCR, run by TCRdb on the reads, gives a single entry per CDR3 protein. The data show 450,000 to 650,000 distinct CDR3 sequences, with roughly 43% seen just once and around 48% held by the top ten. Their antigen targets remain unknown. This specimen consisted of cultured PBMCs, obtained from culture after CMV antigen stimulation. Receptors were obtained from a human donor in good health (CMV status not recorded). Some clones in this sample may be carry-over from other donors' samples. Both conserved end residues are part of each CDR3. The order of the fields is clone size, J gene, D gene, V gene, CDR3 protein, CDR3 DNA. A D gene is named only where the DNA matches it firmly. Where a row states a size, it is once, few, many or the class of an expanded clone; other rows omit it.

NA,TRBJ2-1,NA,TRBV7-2,CASSLQGINEQLF,TGTGCCAGCAGCTTACAGGGAATCAATGAGCAGTTATTC
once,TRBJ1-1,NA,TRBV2,CASSVAGVNTEAFF,TGTGCCAGCAGTGTCGCGGGGGTGAACACTGAAGCTTTCTTT
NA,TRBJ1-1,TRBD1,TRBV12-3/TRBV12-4,CASGGQSLNTEAFF,TGTGCCAGCGGGGGACAGTCATTAAACACTGAAGCTTTCTTT
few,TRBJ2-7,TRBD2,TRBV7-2,CASSQTSGIDWRYEQYF,TGTGCCAGCAGCCAGACTAGCGGGATTGATTGGCGTTACGAGCAGTACTTC
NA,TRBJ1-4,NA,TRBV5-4,CASSLGVSTNEKLFF,TGTGCCAGCAGCTTGGGGGTGTCGACTAATGAAAAACTGTTTTTT
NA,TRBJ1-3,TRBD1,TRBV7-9,CASSLTGTAGNTIYF,TGTGCCAGCAGCTTGACCGGGACAGCCGGAAACACCATATATTTT
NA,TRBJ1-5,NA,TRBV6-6,CASSRTVHQHF,TGTGCCAGCAGCCGGACCGTACACCAGCATTTT
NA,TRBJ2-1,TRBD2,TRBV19,CASNLAGGYNEQFF,TGTGCCAGTAATCTAGCGGGAGGGTACAATGAGCAGTTCTTC
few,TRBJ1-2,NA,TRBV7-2,CASSSWGYYGYTF,TGTGCCAGCAGCTCATGGGGGTATTATGGCTACACCTTC
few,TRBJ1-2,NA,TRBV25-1,CASQAYSNYGYTF,TGTGCCTCACAGGCCTACTCTAACTATGGCTACACCTTC
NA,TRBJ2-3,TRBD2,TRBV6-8,CASTERGPSTDTQYF,TGTGCCAGCACCGAGCGGGGGCCAAGCACAGATACGCAGTATTTT
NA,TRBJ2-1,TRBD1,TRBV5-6,CASSLGQGMREQFF,TGTGCCAGCAGCCTGGGACAGGGGATGAGAGAGCAGTTCTTC
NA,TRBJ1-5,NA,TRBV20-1,CSARDPVRSQPQHF,TGCAGTGCTAGAGATCCCGTCCGGAGTCAGCCCCAGCATTTT
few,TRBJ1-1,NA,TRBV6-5,CASSYPWIVVHEAFF,TGTGCCAGCAGTTACCCCTGGATAGTGGTGCATGAAGCTTTCTTT
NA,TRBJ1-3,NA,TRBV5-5,CASSLVGPSSGNTIYF,TGTGCCAGCAGCTTGGTGGGGCCTAGCTCTGGAAACACCATATATTTT
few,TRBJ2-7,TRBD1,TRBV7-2,CASSWRTGNEQYF,TGTGCCAGCAGCTGGAGGACAGGGAACGAGCAGTACTTC
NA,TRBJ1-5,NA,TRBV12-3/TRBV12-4,CASSFGDNSNQPQHF,TGTGCCAGCAGTTTCGGCGATAATAGCAATCAGCCCCAGCATTTT